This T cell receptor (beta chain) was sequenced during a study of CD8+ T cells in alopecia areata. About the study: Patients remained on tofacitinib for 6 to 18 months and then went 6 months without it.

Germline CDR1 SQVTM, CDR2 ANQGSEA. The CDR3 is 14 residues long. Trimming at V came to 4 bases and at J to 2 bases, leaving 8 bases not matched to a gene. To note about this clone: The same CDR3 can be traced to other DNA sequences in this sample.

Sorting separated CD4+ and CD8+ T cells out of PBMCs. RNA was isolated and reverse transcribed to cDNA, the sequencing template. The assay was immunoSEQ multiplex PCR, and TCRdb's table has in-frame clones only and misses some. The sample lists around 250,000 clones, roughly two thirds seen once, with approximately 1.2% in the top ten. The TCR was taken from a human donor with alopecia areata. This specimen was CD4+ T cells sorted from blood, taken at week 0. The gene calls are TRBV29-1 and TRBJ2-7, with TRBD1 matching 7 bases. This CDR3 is CSVALMTGTYEQYF. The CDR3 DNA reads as TGCAGCGTTGCCCTAATGACAGGGACCTACGAGCAGTACTTC.